This is a list of T cell receptor beta chains from one sample in a study of blood T cell repertoires in COVID-19. The method was immunoSEQ multiplex PCR; TCRdb's version includes in-frame clones alone and lacks a portion of them. The table shows hundreds of thousands of clones, with approximately 78% occurring only once. The sequenced material came from peripheral blood. These receptors originate from a woman over 75 with acute or convalescent COVID-19. CDR3s include the opening cysteine and the closing phenylalanine or tryptophan. Fields, in order: V gene, J gene, CDR3 protein.

TRBV19	TRBJ1-2	CASSFPDRNGYTF
TRBV7-2	TRBJ1-1	CASSPTTANTEAFF
TRBV6-5	TRBJ2-1	CASRGIGTSDNEQFF
TRBV29-1	TRBJ2-6	CSVQGLGSGANVLTF
TRBV5-1	TRBJ2-5	CASSLAYETQYF
TRBV6-2/TRBV6-3	TRBJ1-2	CASSLSWGGYGYTF
TRBV6-5	TRBJ2-7	CACTRDRATYEQYF
TRBV28	TRBJ1-2	CASSSGQAYGYTF
TRBV29-1	TRBJ2-3	CSVEGGREGTDTQYF
TRBV6-1	TRBJ2-3	CASSEATPGLAGGLKQYF
TRBV6-6	TRBJ1-5	CASSLDSDGNQPQHF
TRBV11-2	TRBJ2-7	CASSSSGNSYEQYF
TRBV5-1	TRBJ2-2	CASSSGQASNTGELFF
TRBV19	TRBJ2-7	CASSMRAGGSYEQYF
TRBV7-9	TRBJ1-6	CASSLPGLIISPLHF
TRBV6-1	TRBJ1-2	CASSDELGYGYTF
TRBV29-1	TRBJ1-1	CSVEGGAPTEAFF
TRBV11-2	TRBJ2-1	CASSRLAEYNEQFF
TRBV6-5	TRBJ2-7	CASRYTSGSNEQYF
TRBV7-3	TRBJ2-1	CASSPDSTSGSGNEQFF
TRBV5-1	TRBJ2-2	CASSEGLAGHTGELFF
TRBV6-2/TRBV6-3	TRBJ2-7	CASSYAGIYEQYF
TRBV30	TRBJ1-1	CAGASPTVENTEAFF
TRBV7-2	TRBJ2-7	CASSLEGGGFNEQYF
TRBV2	TRBJ1-2	CAEPQGLGYGYTF
TRBV18	TRBJ1-2	CASSQGGSLRYGYTF
TRBV18	TRBJ1-1	CASSRRGGGTEAFF
TRBV5-1	TRBJ2-7	CASSSQGANSYEQYF
TRBV5-1	TRBJ2-3	CASSPYWGDLTDTQYF
TRBV7-2	TRBJ2-7	CASSLGSGLYYEQYF
TRBV5-1	TRBJ2-7	CASSLEGRGRHEQYF